This T cell receptor beta chain originates from a study of somatic mutations in cytotoxic T cells in rheumatoid arthritis (dated by TCRdb to 2016 to 2017). For the study in its entirety: Peripheral blood (about 28 ml EDTA) was collected from patients immediately after diagnosis and before any treatment began. Some T-cell populations stained with V beta antibodies were sorted by flow on a FACSAria II or Sony SH800 to nearly 100% purity, with sorted V beta1+ cells additionally subjected to TCRB sequencing. Whether expanded CD8+ T-cell clones in untreated, newly diagnosed rheumatoid arthritis carry somatic mutations was the study question, and clonality was characterized with TCRB deep sequencing. TCRB deep sequencing covered 65 to 80 patients with rheumatoid arthritis along with 15 to 20 healthy controls. The median ages of the patient and control groups were essentially identical.

Positive magnetic bead selection on an AutoMACS was used to isolate CD4+ and CD8+ cells, with flow cytometry used to check purity. Clonal expansions were first screened by flow cytometry with a TCR V beta antibody panel, then characterized by TCRB deep sequencing of sorted CD8+ fractions. Isolation of peripheral blood mononuclear cells was done through Ficoll-Paque PLUS density gradient separation. DNA from CD4-enriched, CD8-enriched or PBMC samples was extracted using Nucleospin Tissue or Tissue XS kits and then quantified on a Qubit 2.0 fluorometer. The junction shows trimming of 3 bases on V and 2 bases on J, and the gene matches do not reach 4 bases of it. Sequences SGDLS (CDR1) and YYNGEE (CDR2) are obtained from the germline V gene. The CDR3 covers 15 residues, taking in both the cysteine and the phenylalanine. Only the CDR3 region is kept as DNA, spanning 45 bases read in frame from base 1.

Genomic DNA underwent TCRB CDR3 sequencing using the immunoSEQ assay. For the original study's pipeline: Patient CD8+ clones larger than 1% were compared against published virus-specific TCRB sequences, and only a few matched. Only productive TCRB rearrangements were included in the analyses. Clonality was calculated as a Shannon entropy-based productive clonality index, and a clone was defined by a unique TCRB CDR3 sequence. The template counts of each clone relative to the total templates per sample were used to calculate repertoire overlap between two samples. Flow cytometry-measured V-gene usage correlated with V-gene usage from TCRB sequencing, with a Spearman r of more than 0.6. This immuneACCESS table, as held by TCRdb, lists in-frame sequences with V and J called but not all clones. Of the missing ones, under half trace to an unresolved V gene in checked studies; the others have no known cause. V, J and clone size are taken as reported in that table, and D and trimming were inferred from the DNA itself. This sample has some 20,000 clones in its table, and around 83% of those were observed once. Under 15% of the sample rests with the top ten.

The full study reports these points: CD8+ clonality increased with age in patients (Spearman r of about 0.45) but not in healthy controls. Viral specificity could not be ruled out by absence from virus-specific databases, and the antigen targets of the expanded CD8+ clones remained unknown. There was no significant difference in CD8+ T-cell clonality between rheumatoid arthritis patients and age-matched healthy controls. The finding that TRBV07 was slightly underrepresented in patients was left unadjusted for multiple comparisons. In about an eighth of the roughly 60 patients, more than 20% of CD8+ cells belonged to the largest CD8+ clone, while several identical CD8+ TCRB sequences were shared between blood and synovial fluid.

In regard to this clone: Its recognized antigen is unknown. The sample holds no much larger clone one base away, and base qualities are not on file.

Sequencing was performed on CD8+ T cells sorted from blood. This TCR came from an adult with rheumatoid arthritis. The chain links TRBV9 with TRBJ2-1, and 8 junction bases match TRBD2. The CDR3 region: CASSGGGTTYNEQFF. The DNA reads TGTGCCAGCAGCGGCGGGGGGACGACCTACAATGAGCAGTTCTTC. Reference TRBV9 and TRBJ2-1 genes cover what lies past the CDR3, so the full variable domain is DSGVTQTPKHLITATGQRVTLRCSPRSGDLSVYWYQQSLDQGLQFLIQYYNGEERAKGNILERFSAQQFPDLHSELNLSSLELGDSALYFCASSGGGTTYNEQFFGPGTRLTVL.